These 15 T cell receptor beta chains were sequenced from one sample in a study of CD8 T cells in Susac syndrome. Reverse transcription of about 0.45 to 1 ug RNA was performed with random hexamers. TCRdb reanalysed the immunoSEQ multiplex PCR reads using MiXCR and keeps one entry per CDR3 protein. The sample holds over 100,000 distinct CDR3 sequences, over 90% seen once. The sample consisted of CD4+ T cells from PBMCs. The receptors derive from a human donor with Susac syndrome.

This rearrangement joins TRBV18 to TRBJ1-1, with 7 positions matching TRBD1. This CDR3 is 15 amino acids long. Germline trimming cut 6 bases from V and 1 base from J; bases unmatched to any gene: 8. The germline gives CDR1 KGHSH, CDR2 LQKENI. DNA for the CDR3: TGTGCCAGCTCTCCCACAGGGGCCCCGAACACTGAAGCTTTCTTT. Translation gives CASSPTGAPNTEAFF.

The gene calls are TRBV12-3 or TRBV12-4 and TRBJ2-5; the match to TRBD2 covers 7 bases. V shed 4 bases, J shed 3 bases, and the junction held 5 bases outside the gene matches. The CDR3 contains 14 residues. CDR3 amino acids: CASSSYRGEETQYF. CDR3 DNA: TGTGCCAGCAGTTCCTACCGGGGGGAAGAGACCCAGTACTTC.

CDR3: CAWRRAAISYEQYF. CDR3 nucleotide sequence: TGTGCCTGGAGGAGGGCAGCGATCTCCTACGAGCAGTACTTC. This chain joins TRBV30 and TRBJ2-7, with D perhaps TRBD2 (5 bases). The CDR3 contains 14 residues. Germline V gene sequence: CDR1 GTSNPN, CDR2 SVGIG (reference sequence). The V gene lost 3 bases and the J gene lost 0 bases, with 12 bases spanning the gap.

The rearrangement joins TRBV18 to TRBJ1-1; a possible D gene is TRBD1 (5 bases). Trimming pared 8 bases from V and 1 base from J, leaving 11 bases between. The germline V gene encodes CDR1 KGHSH and CDR2 LQKENI. This CDR3 comprises 13 residues. The CDR3 nucleotides are TGTGCCAGCCACAGCACAGGGAACACTGAAGCTTTCTTT. Translation: CASHSTGNTEAFF.

V usage is TRBV29-1 and J usage is TRBJ2-2; D remains ambiguous. Trimming shortened V by 1 base and J by 2 bases, and 5 bases separated the two germline ends. The CDR3 totals 13 residues. Germline CDR1 SQVTM, CDR2 ANQGSEA. The CDR3 DNA reads TGCAGCGTTGAAGCGAAAAACACCGGGGAGCTGTTTTTT. Amino acids: CSVEAKNTGELFF.

J is TRBJ2-1 and V is TRBV6-2 or TRBV6-3; 7 bases are a match to TRBD2. CDR3 length: 17 amino acids. Losses at the gene ends were 0 bases for V and 6 bases for J; bases not matched to a gene: 11. Germline V CDR1 and CDR2: MNHEY, SVGEGT. This CDR3 reads CASSYSFLASGSNEQFF. DNA for the CDR3: TGTGCCAGCAGTTACTCGTTTTTGGCTAGCGGTTCCAATGAGCAGTTCTTC.

This clonotype was found once. Because the CDR3's place on the DNA is in doubt, the DNA is left out and the CDR3 is given as listed by TCRdb. V is TRBV29-1 and J is TRBJ1-2. Per germline, CDR1 SQVTM and CDR2 ANQGSEA. From its first to its last residue, the CDR3 has 13 amino acids. Here the CDR3 reads CSVGRGTGEGHTF.

This rearrangement joins TRBV7-9 to TRBJ2-1; D is uncertain. Trimming cost V 2 bases and J 8 bases, with 1 base left between them. The CDR3 is 10 amino acids. Germline values: CDR1 SEHNR, CDR2 FQNEAQ (reference sequence). DNA of the CDR3: TGTGCCAGCAGCTTACATGAGCAGTTCTTC. Its translation: CASSLHEQFF.

The chain carries TRBV20-1 and TRBJ2-5, with TRBD2 matching 9 bases. Germline V gene data show CDR1 as DFQATT and CDR2 as SNEGSKA (reference sequence). V was clipped by 0 bases and J by 2 bases; unmatched bases: 10. The CDR3 sequence is 17 residues long. CDR3 nucleotides: TGCAGTGCTAGAGATCCTGGGGGCGGGAGGGCTCAAGAGACCCAGTACTTC. This sequence encodes CSARDPGGGRAQETQYF.

V usage is TRBV7-2 and J usage is TRBJ2-5; a weak D match, TRBD2 (5 bases). The CDR3 covers 13 residues. The V end was cut by 7 bases, the J end by 4 bases, with 13 bases between. Germline CDR1 reads SGHTA; CDR2 reads FQGNSA. CDR3 bases: TGTGCCAGCACCGGGATGGTGGGAGAGACCCAGTACTTC. It specifies CASTGMVGETQYF.

The chain combines TRBV15 with TRBJ2-2, with D perhaps matching TRBD1 or TRBD2 (5 bases each). V lost 3 bases to trimming and J lost 6 bases, with 20 bases between them. The CDR3 spans 17 residues. Germline CDR1 LNHNV, CDR2 YYDKDF (reference sequence). The CDR3: CATSSGKQAFLAGELFF. In DNA, the CDR3 is TGTGCCACCAGCAGCGGGAAACAGGCGTTCCTTGCCGGGGAGCTGTTTTTT.

This rearrangement joins TRBV3-1 to TRBJ2-1; TRBD1 might be the D (5 bases). The CDR3 contains 14 residues. Trimming cost V 3 bases and J 5 bases, with 11 bases left between them. The V gene's germline CDR1 is LGHDT and CDR2 YNNKEL (reference sequence). The CDR3 DNA reads as TGTGCCAGCAGCCAGAAGGGGTCGAACAATGAGCAGTTCTTC. Protein product: CASSQKGSNNEQFF.

This clonotype appeared once. The V and J genes are TRBV12-3 or TRBV12-4 and TRBJ2-2; no reliable D call. The CDR3 is made up of 11 amino acids. V lost 11 bases, J lost 1 base, and 5 bases lay in between. The CDR3 sequence is CAVQNTGELFF. The CDR3 bases are TGTGCCGTCCAGAACACCGGGGAGCTGTTTTTT.

The chain links TRBV20-1 to TRBJ1-3; 8 bases match TRBD1. Per the germline V gene, CDR1 is DFQATT and CDR2 is SNEGSKA (reference sequence). J gave up 4 bases and V 5 bases, and 7 bases lay outside the gene matches. CDR3 size: 14 residues. CDR3 protein: CSALQGGLGNTIYF. The CDR3 DNA follows: TGCAGTGCTCTACAGGGGGGACTAGGAAACACCATATATTTT.

The gene calls are TRBV5-1 and TRBJ1-1; D remains unclear. V was cut by 3 bases and J by 1 base, with 13 bases left in between. The CDR3 totals 15 residues. The germline V gene has CDR1 SGHRS and CDR2 YFSETQ. As DNA, the CDR3 is TGCGCCAGCAGCTCGTCTCCTAGCAAGAACACTGAAGCTTTCTTT. This gives the protein CASSSSPSKNTEAFF.